The 27 T cell receptor beta chains given below trace back to one sample, sequenced in a study of blood T cells in healthy people across ages. A second about 7 to 12 cycle PCR used barcoded and J-beta primers. TCRdb reprocessed the 5' RACE reads with MiXCR, giving one entry per CDR3 protein. Of about 670,000 distinct CDR3 sequences in the sample, roughly two fifths were seen once. The sample consisted of blood. The receptors originated from a man aged 80 or over in good health.

This clonotype came up a few times. The rearrangement links TRBV7-9 to TRBJ2-7; 11 nucleotides align to TRBD2. Trimming cost V 1 base and J 2 bases; bases outside gene matches: 1. The CDR3 length is 15 residues. The germline CDR1 and CDR2 sequences are SEHNR and FQNEAQ (reference sequence). The CDR3 loop is CASSLGSGRAYEQYF. The CDR3 region has the DNA TGTGCCAGCAGCTTAGGTAGCGGGAGGGCCTACGAGCAGTACTTC.

This clonotype was counted only a few times. CDR3 DNA: TGTGCCAGCAGCGTAGGAGTTGGACAGGTCGGGTCTAATGAAAAACTGTTTTTT. Encoded protein: CASSVGVGQVGSNEKLFF. This chain uses TRBV9 with TRBJ1-4, with 7 bases lining up with TRBD1. CDR3 length: 18 amino acids. Germline V gives CDR1 SGDLS, CDR2 YYNGEE. V lost 0 bases, J lost 3 bases, and 11 bases stayed unmatched.

Concerning this clonotype: Just one base apart from a much larger clone, this may be a read error. The J gene is TRBJ2-5, the V gene TRBV6-2 or TRBV6-3; TRBD2 is a possible D gene (5 bases). The CDR3 sequence is 14 residues long. CDR1 is MNHEY, CDR2 SVGEGT, per germline. The CDR3 loop is CTSSENGREETQYF. CDR3 nucleotide sequence: TGTACCAGCAGTGAAAACGGAAGGGAGGAGACCCAGTACTTC.

The V and J genes are TRBV5-1 and TRBJ1-1, with 11 positions matching TRBD1. With V trimmed by 0 bases and J by 10 bases, 8 bases remained unmatched. The germline gives CDR1 SGHRS, CDR2 YFSETQ. This CDR3 spans 15 amino acids. CDR3 sequence: CASSLDRTGGAVAFF. The CDR3 nucleotides read TGCGCCAGCAGCTTGGACCGGACAGGGGGCGCGGTAGCTTTCTTT. Full variable domain (remainder filled in from reference TRBV5-1 and TRBJ1-1): KAGVTQTPRYLIKTRGQQVTLSCSPISGHRSVSWYQQTPGQGLQFLFEYFSETQRNKGNFPGRFSGRQFSNSRSEMNVSTLELGDSALYLCASSLDRTGGAVAFFGQGTRLTVV.

This clonotype was seen a single time. Just one base apart from a much larger clone, this may be a read error. The rearrangement links TRBV4-3 to TRBJ2-7; D is possibly TRBD1 (6 bases). The CDR3 is 16 residues long. The V end lost 0 bases, the J end lost 5 bases, and 17 bases lay between the germline ends. Germline CDR1 reads LGHNA; CDR2 reads YSLEER. CDR3 in amino acids: CASSQDSTGLADEQYF. Written as DNA, the CDR3 is TGCGCCAGCAGCCAAGATAGTACAGGGCTCGCCGACGAGCAGTACTTC.

The chain is built from TRBV3-1 and TRBJ2-3; the match to TRBD2 covers 12 bases. The CDR3 extends over 16 amino acids. Germline loops: CDR1 LGHDT, CDR2 YNNKEL (reference sequence). Trimming took 2 bases from V and 6 from J; bases not matched to a gene: 6. The CDR3 DNA sequence: TGTGCCAGCAGCCAATTCTCTAGCGGGGGGGCGGATACGCAGTATTTT. Translated: CASSQFSSGGADTQYF.

The genes are TRBV20-1 and TRBJ2-1, with TRBD2 matching over 7 bases. CDR3 length: 17 residues. The germline CDR1 and CDR2 sequences are DFQATT and SNEGSKA (reference sequence). V shed 1 base and J 4 bases; nucleotides not matched to a gene: 13. Here the CDR3 reads CSARVPLADLLYNEQFF. CDR3 nucleotide sequence: TGCAGTGCTAGAGTTCCCCTAGCGGACCTACTTTACAATGAGCAGTTCTTC.

This clonotype was seen many times. The rearrangement links TRBV7-2 to TRBJ2-7; TRBD1 is a possible D gene (6 bases). Germline V lookup: CDR1 SGHTA, CDR2 FQGNSA. The CDR3 extends over 15 amino acids. Trimming removed 2 bases at V and 2 bases at J, with 13 bases between. The CDR3 reads CASSLSAGDTYEQYF. For the CDR3, the DNA is TGTGCCAGCAGCTTATCGGCAGGGGACACCTACGAGCAGTACTTC.

The rearrangement links TRBV6-5 to TRBJ2-7, with D possibly being TRBD1 (5 bases). CDR3 length equals 12 residues. Germline CDR1 and CDR2: MNHEY and SVGAGI. CDR3: CAVDGAGYEQYF. DNA of the CDR3: TGTGCAGTAGATGGGGCTGGCTACGAGCAGTACTTC.

This clonotype was counted many times. The chain employs TRBV29-1 and TRBJ2-3, with D perhaps matching TRBD2 (6 bases). The CDR3 is 12 amino acids. V lost 3 bases, J lost 10 bases, and 14 bases lay in between. Per the germline V gene, CDR1 is SQVTM and CDR2 is ANQGSEA. The chain's CDR3 is CSVEGSGFPQYF. The CDR3 DNA reads as TGCAGCGTTGAGGGGAGCGGGTTCCCGCAGTATTTT.

The chain joins TRBV7-9 to TRBJ2-5, with D uncertain. The DNA end is a closer match to TRBJ2-7, so the J assignment may be wrong. CDR3 length: 15 residues. CDR1 is SEHNR, CDR2 FQNEAQ, per germline (reference sequence). CDR3 residues: CASSPWRANSYEQYF. CDR3 coding DNA: TGTGCCAGCAGCCCCTGGAGAGCTAACAGTTACGAGCAGTACTTC.

This clonotype was found many times. This rearrangement joins TRBV5-5 to TRBJ2-7; D is tentatively TRBD1 or TRBD2 (7 bases each). This CDR3 region has 15 residues. Deletions cut 4 bases from V and 1 base from J, with 15 bases between. Germline lookup yields CDR1 SGHKS and CDR2 YYEKEE (reference sequence). CDR3 sequence: CASSAGGGQSYEQYF. The DNA for the CDR3 is TGTGCCAGCAGCGCTGGGGGGGGACAGTCCTACGAGCAGTACTTC.

A few counts support this clonotype. This sequence joins TRBV5-1 and TRBJ1-2, with 10 bases identical to TRBD1. The J segment lost 13 bases and the V segment lost 4 bases, leaving 7 bases of the junction unmatched. This CDR3 has 12 residues. The germline CDR1 and CDR2 sequences are SGHRS and YFSETQ. CDR3 coding DNA: TGCGCCAGCAGCCGGACAGGGGGGTACTGCACCTTC. Translation gives CASSRTGGYCTF. The full variable domain, rest sourced from reference TRBV5-1 and TRBJ1-2, is KAGVTQTPRYLIKTRGQQVTLSCSPISGHRSVSWYQQTPGQGLQFLFEYFSETQRNKGNFPGRFSGRQFSNSRSEMNVSTLELGDSALYLCASSRTGGYCTFGSGTRLTVV.

This chain uses TRBV6-1 with TRBJ1-1; TRBD1 matches 7 bases. Germline V CDR1 and CDR2: MNHNS, SASEGT. The CDR3 length is 14 residues. V lost 3 bases and J lost 2; bases outside the gene matches: 3. DNA of the CDR3: TGTGCCAGCAGTGATGGGACAGATAACACTGAAGCTTTCTTT. It yields the protein CASSDGTDNTEAFF.

The V and J genes are TRBV2 and TRBJ1-6; D gene ambiguous. The CDR3 totals 13 residues. Per the germline V gene, CDR1 is SNHLY and CDR2 is FYNNEI. Trimming took off 6 bases at V and 7 bases at J, with 10 bases between the two ends. CDR3: CASRDPPNSPLHF. The CDR3 DNA reads as TGTGCCAGCAGGGACCCTCCGAATTCACCCCTCCACTTT.

This chain uses TRBV11-2 with TRBJ2-7; D is perhaps TRBD1 or TRBD2 (5 bases each). Trimming took 0 bases from V and 5 from J, leaving 11 bases between them. The CDR3 contains 14 residues. In germline, CDR1 is SGHAT, CDR2 FQNNGV. The CDR3 DNA reads as TGTGCCAGCAGCTTAGATCTGGGGACGCACGAGCAGTACTTC. This translates into CASSLDLGTHEQYF.

The chain couples TRBV6-1 to TRBJ2-3, with D possibly matching TRBD2 (7 bases). CDR1 and CDR2 (germline): MNHNS, SASEGT. The CDR3 has 14 amino acids. V shed 7 bases and J shed 5 bases, with 16 bases lying between them. The CDR3 spells CASILGQRGDTQYF. CDR3 DNA: TGTGCCAGCATCCTAGGACAGCGGGGAGATACGCAGTATTTT.

This clonotype was observed a few times. This chain links TRBV7-2 with TRBJ2-1, with D possibly matching TRBD1 (6 bases). Germline CDR1 SGHTA, CDR2 FQGNSA. V shed 3 bases and J shed 2 bases, with 11 bases lying between them. This CDR3 is built from 15 residues. CDR3 loop: CASSFDRSPYNEQFF. The CDR3, as DNA: TGTGCCAGCAGCTTCGACAGGAGCCCCTACAATGAGCAGTTCTTC.

The chain links TRBV20-1 to TRBJ2-7; 9 positions agree with TRBD2. CDR3 length: 15 amino acids. Per germline, CDR1 DFQATT and CDR2 SNEGSKA (reference sequence). J lost 4 bases, V lost 0 bases, and 7 bases had no gene match. CDR3 sequence (DNA): TGCAGTGCTAGAGACCTAAGCGGGGGGCTGTACGAGCAGTACTTC. This codes for CSARDLSGGLYEQYF.

This chain uses TRBV19 with TRBJ2-5, with 9 bases lining up with TRBD2. The CDR3 sequence is 15 residues long. V dropped 3 bases and J dropped 4; count of bases not matched to a gene: 6. The germline CDR1 and CDR2 sequences are LNHDA and SQIVND (reference sequence). The DNA of the CDR3 is TGTGCCAGTAGTATGGGGCGGGGGGGCGCAGAGACCCAGTACTTC. It yields the protein CASSMGRGGAETQYF.

This clonotype was detected only a few times. J is TRBJ2-7 and V is TRBV29-1; 8 bases line up with TRBD2. The germline CDR1 and CDR2 sequences are SQVTM and ANQGSEA. This CDR3 is 14 amino acids long. V lost 6 bases, J lost 6 bases, and 13 bases stayed unmatched. This chain's CDR3 is CSVTRGTRNCEQYF. CDR3 in DNA: TGCAGCGTGACCCGCGGGACTAGGAATTGCGAGCAGTACTTC.

This clonotype was picked up a small number of times. The chain employs TRBV27 and TRBJ2-7, with TRBD1 identical over 9 bases. V was clipped by 0 bases and J by 3 bases; unmatched bases: 12. Germline CDR1 reads MNHEY; CDR2 reads SMNVEV (reference sequence). The CDR3 extends over 18 amino acids. CDR3 amino acids: CASSLSRKPGQGNYEQYF. In DNA, the CDR3 is TGTGCCAGCAGTTTATCGCGTAAGCCGGGACAGGGAAACTACGAGCAGTACTTC.

The gene calls are TRBV7-9 and TRBJ2-7; the D is unclear. Trimming removed 0 bases from V and 2 bases from J, with 8 bases in between. Germline V gene sequence: CDR1 SEHNR, CDR2 FQNEAQ (reference sequence). The CDR3 covers 14 residues. The CDR3 spells CASSLADGTYEQYF. CDR3 nucleotides: TGTGCCAGCAGCTTAGCTGACGGAACCTACGAGCAGTACTTC.

V usage is TRBV29-1 and J usage is TRBJ2-1; D may be TRBD2 (6 bases). Germline values: CDR1 SQVTM, CDR2 ANQGSEA. The CDR3 runs 14 residues. Trimming removed 1 base at V and 1 base at J, with 8 bases between. The CDR3 bases are TGCAGCGTTGAAGGCGGGAAGTCCTACAATGAGCAGTTCTTC. This gives the protein CSVEGGKSYNEQFF.

J is TRBJ2-4 and V is TRBV5-5; 11 bases match TRBD1. The CDR3 loop spans 16 amino acids. CDR1 is SGHKS and CDR2 is YYEKEE in the germline V gene (reference sequence). Trimming removed 0 bases from V and 6 bases from J; junction bases left unmatched: 5. In nucleotides, the CDR3 is TGTGCCAGCAGCTTGGGAGGACAGGGGGCAGGAAACATTCAGTACTTC. This gives the protein CASSLGGQGAGNIQYF.

Only a few counts were recorded for this clonotype. This chain joins TRBV25-1 and TRBJ1-2; 7 bases are shared with TRBD1. The CDR3 loop spans 11 amino acids. V was clipped by 7 bases and J by 8 bases; unmatched bases: 4. The germline CDR1 and CDR2 sequences are MGHDK and SYGVNS. CDR3 nucleotides: TGTGCCAGCAAACAGGGGAGCGGCTACACCTTC. Translated, it gives CASKQGSGYTF.

Ten or more counts support this clonotype. The chain carries TRBV28 and TRBJ1-1; possibly TRBD1 for D (6 bases). V dropped 4 bases and J dropped 11 bases, with 11 bases sitting between them. CDR1 and CDR2 (germline): MDHEN, SYDVKM. The CDR3 is 11 residues long. The CDR3 here is CASSWRQEAFF. The CDR3 DNA follows: TGTGCCAGCAGTTGGCGACAGGAGGCTTTCTTT.